This T cell receptor (beta chain) was sequenced for a study of cytomegalovirus exposure and HLA in healthy donors. Notes on the study in general: It was taken for granted in presence/absence analyses that sequencing depth across donors was roughly uniform.

A multiplex PCR was run with 60 Vbeta primers and 13 Jbeta primers. Method: immunoSEQ multiplex PCR; TCRdb's copy keeps in-frame clones and lacks some. The data show under 200,000 clones, approximately 80% seen once. Trimming cost V 4 bases and J 0 bases; bases outside gene matches: 8. In germline, CDR1 is SGHRS, CDR2 YFSETQ. The CDR3 has 17 amino acids. Concerning this clone itself: Its specificity is unknown.

The chain joins TRBV5-1 to TRBJ2-7, with 12 bases lining up with TRBD2. The receptor's source is a woman aged 25-40 years in good health and CMV-seropositive. Sequencing input: PBMCs. The CDR3 spells CASSGGLAGPSSYEQYF. The CDR3 region has the DNA TGCGCCAGCAGCGGGGGACTAGCGGGCCCGAGCTCCTACGAGCAGTACTTC.